The clone carrying this T cell receptor beta chain turned up a few times. Antigen unknown. This entry is derived from a study of PD-1 blockade in classical Hodgkin lymphoma. For the study at large: Nivolumab was administered to patients intravenously at 3 mg/kg every 2 weeks.

There was relapse after autologous stem cell transplantation in every patient, and there was variation in brentuximab vedotin exposure. General study points: Before treatment, TCR diversity in newly diagnosed patients was reportedly lower than in healthy donors. Newly diagnosed and completely responding patients shared comparable baseline diversity. Unlike CD8+ TCR diversity, which did not rise significantly by C4D1, CD4+ TCR diversity did.

CDR3 length: 14 amino acids. Germline CDR1 and CDR2: SGDLS and YYNGEE. V was clipped by 1 base and J by 2 bases, with 7 bases between them. The method was immunoSEQ multiplex PCR; TCRdb's version includes in-frame clones alone and lacks a portion of them. Among fewer than 90,000 clones, 93% were seen once, and the ten largest hold around 8.5%. V usage is TRBV9 and J usage is TRBJ2-1; D gene ambiguous. This clonotype was sampled from a human donor with classical Hodgkin lymphoma. Material: peripheral blood mononuclear cells (PBMCs), obtained at baseline. The CDR3 spells CASSVTLAYNEQFF. The CDR3 DNA is TGTGCCAGCAGCGTAACCTTAGCCTACAATGAGCAGTTCTTC.